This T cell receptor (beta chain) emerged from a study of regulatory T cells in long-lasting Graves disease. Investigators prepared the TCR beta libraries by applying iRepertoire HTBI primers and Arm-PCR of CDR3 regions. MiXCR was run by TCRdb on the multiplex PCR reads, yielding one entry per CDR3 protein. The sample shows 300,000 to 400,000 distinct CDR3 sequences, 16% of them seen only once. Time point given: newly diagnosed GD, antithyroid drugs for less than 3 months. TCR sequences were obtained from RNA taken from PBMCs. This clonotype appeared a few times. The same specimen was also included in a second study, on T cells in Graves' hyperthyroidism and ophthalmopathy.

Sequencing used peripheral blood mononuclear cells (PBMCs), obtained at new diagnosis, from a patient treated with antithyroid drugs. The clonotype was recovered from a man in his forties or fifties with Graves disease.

The CDR3 DNA is TGTGCCAGCAGTGGGACTAGCGTTTCCTACGAGCAGTACTTC. As protein: CASSGTSVSYEQYF. V gene TRBV25-1 combines with J gene TRBJ2-7; 9 bases are shared with TRBD2. CDR3 length: 14 amino acids. The V gene end was trimmed by 4 bases and the J gene end by 1 base; junction bases not matched to a gene: 2. Germline CDR1 and CDR2: MGHDK and SYGVNS.